The 27 T cell receptor beta chains below all came from one sample that was sequenced in a study of cytomegalovirus exposure and HLA in healthy donors. The study ran its PCR with 60 Vbeta and 13 Jbeta primers. Method: immunoSEQ multiplex PCR; TCRdb's copy keeps in-frame clones and lacks some. The sample carries about 190,000 clones, roughly 77% recorded once. What was sequenced was PBMCs. These receptors were taken from a woman aged 45-65 years in good health and CMV-seronegative.

This sequence joins TRBV2 and TRBJ2-7; 9 bases fit TRBD1. The germline V gene encodes CDR1 SNHLY and CDR2 FYNNEI. The CDR3 is 13 residues long. Losses at the gene ends were 8 bases for V and 4 bases for J; bases not matched to a gene: 6. In nucleotides, the CDR3 is TGTGCCAGCTACCGGGACAGGGTTTACGAGCAGTACTTC. This gives the protein CASYRDRVYEQYF.

This clone has only a few counts. Written as DNA, the CDR3 is TGTGCCAGCAGTGGGGGGGGACTAGCGGCCCCAGTAGGTGAGCAGTTCTTC. Amino acids: CASSGGGLAAPVGEQFF. The chain uses TRBV2 and TRBJ2-1; TRBD2 agrees at 11 bases. The germline V gene has CDR1 SNHLY and CDR2 FYNNEI. The V and J ends lost 4 bases and 9 bases, in that order; junction bases with no gene match: 14. The CDR3 sequence is 17 residues long.

V and J are TRBV6-5 and TRBJ2-7; no firm D call. This CDR3 spans 16 amino acids. Germline V gene data show CDR1 as MNHEY and CDR2 as SVGAGI. V was trimmed by 0 bases and J by 3 bases, leaving 15 bases between them. CDR3 in DNA: TGTGCCAGCAGTTACTCCCCGCTAGAGCCAATCTACGAGCAGTACTTC. It yields the protein CASSYSPLEPIYEQYF.

This clone was detected only a few times. This rearrangement joins TRBV20-1 to TRBJ2-5, with 11 bases identical to TRBD1. This CDR3 region has 11 residues. The V and J ends lost 7 bases and 5 bases, in that order; junction bases with no gene match: 0. CDR1 and CDR2 (germline): DFQATT, SNEGSKA (reference sequence). CDR3 nucleotide sequence: TGCAGTGGGGACAGGGGGGAGACCCAGTACTTC. Residues: CSGDRGETQYF.

The chain employs TRBV27 and TRBJ1-1; possible D gene TRBD1, 5 bases. V dropped 5 bases and J dropped 5 bases, with 18 bases sitting between them. Per germline, CDR1 MNHEY and CDR2 SMNVEV (reference sequence). The CDR3 sequence is 15 residues long. The CDR3 DNA reads as TGTGCCAGCAGTAGACAGTCTTCTATAGCTACTGAAGCTTTCTTT. Residues: CASSRQSSIATEAFF.

This chain uses TRBV5-1 with TRBJ1-1; a possible D gene is TRBD1 (6 bases). With 0 bases removed from V and 1 base from J, the gap between germline ends came to 13 bases. The V gene's germline CDR1 is SGHRS and CDR2 YFSETQ. This CDR3 comprises 16 residues. Here the CDR3 reads CASSLGDTRGNTEAFF. The CDR3 bases are TGCGCCAGCAGCTTGGGGGACACACGGGGGAACACTGAAGCTTTCTTT.

V is TRBV29-1 and J is TRBJ2-7; TRBD1 matches at 8 bases. V lost 6 bases to trimming and J lost 2 bases; unmatched junction nucleotides: 9. CDR3 length: 14 amino acids. Germline CDR1 SQVTM, CDR2 ANQGSEA. The CDR3 loop is CSVKIQGVPYEQYF. CDR3 bases: TGCAGCGTCAAAATACAGGGGGTCCCCTACGAGCAGTACTTC.

The chain has TRBV6-6 and TRBJ1-1, with 7 bases matching TRBD1. V shed 7 bases and J 5 bases; nucleotides not matched to a gene: 10. Per the germline V gene, CDR1 is MNHNY and CDR2 is SVGAGI (reference sequence). The CDR3 is 14 residues long. CDR3: CASTFKPGGTEAFF. Here the CDR3 DNA reads TGTGCCAGCACCTTTAAGCCAGGGGGGACTGAAGCTTTCTTT.

The gene calls are TRBV6-5 and TRBJ2-1, with D possibly matching TRBD2 (6 bases). The germline V gene has CDR1 MNHEY and CDR2 SVGAGI. The CDR3 is 14 residues long. V shed 6 bases and J shed 2 bases, with 11 bases lying between them. The CDR3: CASRGLIAYNEQFF. The CDR3 DNA reads as TGTGCCAGCAGAGGACTAATCGCCTACAATGAGCAGTTCTTC.

This clone showed up just a few times. Here the CDR3 DNA reads TGTGCCAGCATACTCAGGACTGATCGGAACACTGAAGCTTTCTTT. It is translated as CASILRTDRNTEAFF. V is TRBV6-1 and J is TRBJ1-1; D is unclear. V shed 7 bases and J shed 1 base, with 16 bases lying between them. This CDR3 is 15 amino acids long. Looked up from germline, CDR1 is MNHNS and CDR2 is SASEGT.

This chain joins TRBV25-1 and TRBJ1-6; 7 bases match TRBD1. Per germline, CDR1 MGHDK and CDR2 SYGVNS. V lost 1 base and J lost 7; bases outside the gene matches: 4. This CDR3 comprises 15 residues. The CDR3 sequence: CASSEFTGANSPLHF. CDR3 nucleotides: TGTGCCAGCAGTGAATTCACAGGGGCCAATTCACCCCTCCACTTT.

The chain employs TRBV7-9 and TRBJ1-2; D remains ambiguous. The CDR3 totals 14 residues. The germline V gene encodes CDR1 SEHNR and CDR2 FQNEAQ (reference sequence). Trimming shortened V by 2 bases and J by 7 bases, and 14 bases separated the two germline ends. The CDR3 loop reads CASSLKSGFGGYTF. Here the CDR3 DNA reads TGTGCCAGCAGCTTAAAATCAGGCTTTGGTGGCTACACCTTC. Variable domain in full (rest from reference TRBV7-9 and TRBJ1-2): DTGVSQNPRHKITKRGQNVTFRCDPISEHNRLYWYRQTLGQGPEFLTYFQNEAQLEKSRLLSDRFSAERPKGSFSTLEIQRTEQGDSAMYLCASSLKSGFGGYTFGSGTRLTVV.

The rearrangement uses TRBV5-1 and TRBJ2-7, with D possibly matching TRBD1 (6 bases). With 0 bases removed from V and 7 bases from J, the gap between germline ends came to 17 bases. The CDR3 spans 15 residues. Germline CDR1 and CDR2: SGHRS and YFSETQ. The DNA for the CDR3 is TGCGCCAGCAGCTTGGATCAGGCCCAGGGGCGAGAGCAGTACTTC. It translates to CASSLDQAQGREQYF. Variable domain in full (rest from reference TRBV5-1 and TRBJ2-7): KAGVTQTPRYLIKTRGQQVTLSCSPISGHRSVSWYQQTPGQGLQFLFEYFSETQRNKGNFPGRFSGRQFSNSRSEMNVSTLELGDSALYLCASSLDQAQGREQYFGPGTRLTVT.

This chain connects TRBV19 to TRBJ1-1, with a possible D match to TRBD1 (6 bases). The CDR3 sequence is 15 residues long. The germline gives CDR1 LNHDA, CDR2 SQIVND (reference sequence). Trimming stripped 6 bases from V and 5 bases from J, with 19 bases between. For the CDR3, the DNA is TGTGCCAGTAGGAGTTTCGCGGGAGGGGGTACTGAAGCTTTCTTT. Its protein product is CASRSFAGGGTEAFF.

The chain recombines TRBV7-9 with TRBJ2-1, with TRBD2 matching 11 bases. Germline V gene lookup returns CDR1 SEHNR and CDR2 FQNEAQ (reference sequence). Germline trimming cut 0 bases from V and 10 bases from J; bases unmatched to any gene: 5. The CDR3 is 15 amino acids. This CDR3 reads CASSLASGGAGEQFF. Written as DNA, the CDR3 is TGTGCCAGCAGCTTAGCTAGCGGGGGGGCCGGCGAGCAGTTCTTC.

This chain connects TRBV6-1 to TRBJ1-3; D might be TRBD1 (6 bases). The CDR3 totals 12 residues. V dropped 6 bases and J dropped 4 bases, with 7 bases sitting between them. The germline CDR1 and CDR2 sequences are MNHNS and SASEGT. The CDR3 nucleotides are TGTGCCAGCAGGACAGGCGGAAACACCATATATTTT. Amino acid sequence: CASRTGGNTIYF.

This clone showed up just a few times. This sequence joins TRBV19 and TRBJ2-4; tentative D call: TRBD2 (5 bases). V lost 1 base, J lost 1 base, and 5 bases lay in between. The CDR3 has 14 amino acids. Germline V gives CDR1 LNHDA, CDR2 SQIVND (reference sequence). DNA of the CDR3: TGTGCCAGTAGTATAGGAGGGGCCAAAAACATTCAGTACTTC. The encoded protein is CASSIGGAKNIQYF.

The DNA for the CDR3 is TGTGCCAGCAGTACCGACAGGGCATTGGTGCAGCCCCAGCATTTT. This translates into CASSTDRALVQPQHF. V gene TRBV7-2 combines with J gene TRBJ1-5, with 7 bases fitting TRBD1. Germline V CDR1 and CDR2: SGHTA, FQGNSA. J was trimmed by 7 bases and V by 6 bases; bases with no gene match: 12. This CDR3 region has 15 residues.

The chain's CDR3 is CASSQDQGVNTEAFF. The CDR3 bases are TGTGCCAGCAGCCAAGATCAGGGTGTGAACACTGAAGCTTTCTTT. This chain connects TRBV4-2 to TRBJ1-1; weak D call: TRBD1 (5 bases). The CDR3 totals 15 residues. The V gene's germline CDR1 is LGHNA and CDR2 YNFKEQ. Trimming took off 0 bases at V and 0 bases at J, with 8 bases between the two ends.

This sequence joins TRBV18 and TRBJ1-4; TRBD1 matches 7 bases. Per germline, CDR1 KGHSH and CDR2 LQKENI. This CDR3 spans 16 amino acids. The ends lost 3 bases at V and 2 bases at J; junction bases unmatched: 6. CDR3: CASSPIPTGTNEKLFF. For the CDR3, the DNA is TGTGCCAGCTCACCCATACCGACAGGGACTAATGAAAAACTGTTTTTT.

This clone showed up just a few times. This sample also contains other DNA sequences that code for the same CDR3. V is TRBV6-5 and J is TRBJ1-1; TRBD1 might be the D (6 bases). CDR3 length: 14 residues. V was trimmed by 0 bases and J by 4 bases, leaving 9 bases between them. The germline CDR1 and CDR2 sequences are MNHEY and SVGAGI. In DNA, the CDR3 is TGTGCCAGCAGTTACTCAGGCAGGGGCACTGAAGCTTTCTTT. It translates to CASSYSGRGTEAFF.

The chain has TRBV19 and TRBJ2-7; the D gene is possibly TRBD1 (6 bases). V was cut by 0 bases and J by 6 bases, with 12 bases left in between. The CDR3 loop spans 14 amino acids. Looked up from germline, CDR1 is LNHDA and CDR2 is SQIVND (reference sequence). The CDR3 reads CASSIEARQAEQYF. The CDR3 DNA reads TGTGCCAGTAGTATAGAGGCGAGACAGGCCGAGCAGTACTTC.

The CDR3 is CASRSMGRGAYEQYF. The CDR3, as DNA: TGCGCCAGCCGCTCGATGGGCAGGGGAGCCTACGAGCAGTACTTC. The chain carries TRBV4-1 and TRBJ2-7, with D maybe TRBD1 (6 bases). Trimming took 8 bases from V and 2 from J, leaving 19 bases between them. Germline CDR1 MGHRA, CDR2 YSYEKL. There are 15 residues in the CDR3.

In this sample, this clone turned up a few times. This chain links TRBV9 with TRBJ2-7; 10 bases are a match to TRBD2. The V gene end was trimmed by 5 bases and the J gene end by 7 bases; junction bases not matched to a gene: 9. In germline, CDR1 is SGDLS, CDR2 YYNGEE. The length of the CDR3 is 14 residues. The CDR3: CASSAGLLAGEQYF. The CDR3 DNA reads TGTGCCAGCAGTGCCGGGCTACTAGCGGGGGAGCAGTACTTC.

This clone was observed a handful of times. The V and J genes are TRBV5-1 and TRBJ2-5, with D maybe TRBD1 (5 bases). This CDR3 is built from 15 residues. Germline V lookup: CDR1 SGHRS, CDR2 YFSETQ. Trimming stripped 0 bases from V and 4 bases from J, with 13 bases between. This CDR3 reads CASSLAVGVGETQYF. The CDR3 nucleotides are TGCGCCAGCAGCTTGGCCGTAGGGGTTGGAGAGACCCAGTACTTC. The whole variable domain, filled in from reference TRBV5-1 and TRBJ2-5, reads KAGVTQTPRYLIKTRGQQVTLSCSPISGHRSVSWYQQTPGQGLQFLFEYFSETQRNKGNFPGRFSGRQFSNSRSEMNVSTLELGDSALYLCASSLAVGVGETQYFGPGTRLLVL.

V gene TRBV7-2 combines with J gene TRBJ1-3; TRBD1 matches 8 bases. The ends lost 6 bases at V and 0 bases at J; junction bases unmatched: 16. The CDR3 is 19 amino acids. Germline CDR1 reads SGHTA; CDR2 reads FQGNSA. CDR3 sequence reads: CASRRGQGGGLSSGNTIYF. The CDR3 DNA reads TGTGCCAGCAGACGAGGACAGGGAGGGGGCCTAAGCTCTGGAAACACCATATATTTT.

This chain uses TRBV4-3 with TRBJ2-1, with D unresolved. Germline V gives CDR1 LGHNA, CDR2 YSLEER. V lost 1 base to trimming and J lost 9 bases, with 7 bases between them. There are 12 residues in the CDR3. The DNA for the CDR3 is TGCGCCAGCAGCCAAGGAATCGGTGAGCAGTTCTTC. Translating it yields CASSQGIGEQFF.